This T cell receptor (beta chain) was recorded in a study of blood T cells in healthy people across ages. It was with a sample-barcoded 5' primer and a J-beta primer mix that a second PCR of about 6 to 12 cycles was run. One entry per CDR3 protein, called by TCRdb with MiXCR from the 5' RACE reads. The sample carries hundreds of thousands of distinct CDR3 sequences, roughly 32% recorded once. The CDR3 runs 12 residues. V lost 6 bases to trimming and J lost 7 bases, with 11 bases between them. Germline V lookup: CDR1 SGHRS, CDR2 YFSETQ. This clonotype has ten or more counts. The chain carries TRBV5-1 and TRBJ2-1; D assignment may be TRBD1 or TRBD2 (5 bases each). The TCR was taken from a woman of 80 years or more in good health. Sequences were obtained from blood. CDR3 sequence (DNA): TGCGCCAGCACCGCAGGGAGTAATGAGCAGTTCTTC. This translates into CASTAGSNEQFF.